Listed below are T cell receptor beta chains from one sample, sequenced in a study of blood T cell repertoires in COVID-19. Sequencing used immunoSEQ multiplex PCR; TCRdb keeps in-frame clones, though not all of them. The sample yields roughly 100,000 clones, around 80% seen once. Sequencing input: peripheral blood. The receptors were sampled from a human donor in a cohort sampled during active COVID-19. Each CDR3 is given without its conserved first and last residue. Each record gives: V gene, J gene, clone size, CDR3 protein. Only some rows state a clone size, as once, few, many or a class for expanded clones.

v_call: TRBV7-8
j_call: TRBJ2-5
clone_size: -
cdr3_aa: ASSIDRGRETQY

v_call: TRBV28
j_call: TRBJ2-7
clone_size: -
cdr3_aa: ASRGAGTGSNEQY

v_call: TRBV7-2
j_call: TRBJ1-6
clone_size: -
cdr3_aa: ASSPWTGAGNSPLH

v_call: TRBV7-2
j_call: TRBJ1-5
clone_size: once
cdr3_aa: ASSQGAGKNQPQH

v_call: TRBV14
j_call: TRBJ2-1
clone_size: -
cdr3_aa: ASSRQGPYNEQF

v_call: TRBV11-2
j_call: TRBJ2-1
clone_size: -
cdr3_aa: ASSLTGVPYNEQF

v_call: TRBV5-1
j_call: TRBJ2-1
clone_size: -
cdr3_aa: ASSTPGTSGRSSYNEQF

v_call: TRBV3-1/TRBV3-2
j_call: TRBJ2-5
clone_size: -
cdr3_aa: ASSQLLAGGPETQY

v_call: TRBV4-1
j_call: TRBJ2-7
clone_size: -
cdr3_aa: ASSRGAGVGSYEQY

v_call: TRBV19
j_call: TRBJ2-7
clone_size: -
cdr3_aa: ASRVRGGSVEQY

v_call: TRBV7-9
j_call: TRBJ2-7
clone_size: -
cdr3_aa: ASSLTGTGIDEQY

v_call: TRBV6-5
j_call: TRBJ2-7
clone_size: -
cdr3_aa: ASSLTGGRYEQY

v_call: TRBV5-1
j_call: TRBJ2-5
clone_size: once
cdr3_aa: ASSPDLAGRQGETQY

v_call: TRBV19
j_call: TRBJ2-7
clone_size: -
cdr3_aa: ASSSRRGGSYEQY

v_call: TRBV19
j_call: TRBJ1-5
clone_size: -
cdr3_aa: ASSTRQGPNQPQH

v_call: TRBV2
j_call: TRBJ2-1
clone_size: few
cdr3_aa: ASRATSGRENEQF

v_call: TRBV20-1
j_call: TRBJ2-5
clone_size: -
cdr3_aa: SASRGTSVEETQY

v_call: TRBV3-1/TRBV3-2
j_call: TRBJ2-7
clone_size: -
cdr3_aa: ASTNSYEQY

v_call: TRBV5-1
j_call: TRBJ2-5
clone_size: -
cdr3_aa: ASSRDRGGLAETQY

v_call: TRBV12-5
j_call: TRBJ2-7
clone_size: -
cdr3_aa: ASGSSGSYEQY

v_call: TRBV6-5
j_call: TRBJ2-7
clone_size: -
cdr3_aa: ASSYQPSATYEQY

v_call: TRBV6-1
j_call: TRBJ2-7
clone_size: -
cdr3_aa: ASSEATGQGVYEQY

v_call: TRBV5-4
j_call: TRBJ2-1
clone_size: -
cdr3_aa: ASSFSRISYNEQF

v_call: TRBV7-2
j_call: TRBJ2-5
clone_size: -
cdr3_aa: ASSQTGIETQY

v_call: TRBV7-7
j_call: TRBJ2-2
clone_size: -
cdr3_aa: ASSSGTLYTGELF

v_call: TRBV4-2
j_call: TRBJ1-2
clone_size: few
cdr3_aa: ASSQDVGQGGYGYT

v_call: TRBV28
j_call: TRBJ1-1
clone_size: -
cdr3_aa: ASSQPGQSTEAF

v_call: TRBV13
j_call: TRBJ2-1
clone_size: -
cdr3_aa: ASSLAGLAVNNEQF

v_call: TRBV15
j_call: TRBJ2-7
clone_size: -
cdr3_aa: ATSRARDRASEQY

v_call: TRBV27
j_call: TRBJ1-5
clone_size: -
cdr3_aa: ASSMTGGQDNQPQH

v_call: TRBV5-4
j_call: TRBJ2-3
clone_size: -
cdr3_aa: ASSLSGRAGDTQY

v_call: TRBV5-1
j_call: TRBJ2-5
clone_size: -
cdr3_aa: ASSWTEETQY

v_call: TRBV2
j_call: TRBJ2-7
clone_size: -
cdr3_aa: ASNSGSTYEQY

v_call: TRBV4-1
j_call: TRBJ1-2
clone_size: -
cdr3_aa: ASSQDPGRDSYGYT

v_call: TRBV5-1
j_call: TRBJ2-5
clone_size: -
cdr3_aa: ASSGGTVETQY

v_call: TRBV12-3/TRBV12-4
j_call: TRBJ1-2
clone_size: -
cdr3_aa: ASSFLPDYGYT

v_call: TRBV30
j_call: TRBJ1-1
clone_size: -
cdr3_aa: ARDRLNTEAF

v_call: TRBV7-3
j_call: TRBJ2-1
clone_size: few
cdr3_aa: ASSPHGTRTNEQF

v_call: TRBV7-6
j_call: TRBJ1-1
clone_size: -
cdr3_aa: ASSAEVTGTEAF

v_call: TRBV15
j_call: TRBJ1-4
clone_size: -
cdr3_aa: ATSRKGVGDEKLF

v_call: TRBV28
j_call: TRBJ1-2
clone_size: -
cdr3_aa: ASNLQGVYGYT

v_call: TRBV5-3
j_call: TRBJ2-7
clone_size: few
cdr3_aa: ARSRTGPSSYEQY

v_call: TRBV5-4
j_call: TRBJ1-2
clone_size: few
cdr3_aa: ASSPSQGAYGYT

v_call: TRBV19
j_call: TRBJ1-2
clone_size: once
cdr3_aa: ASSPLTLSYGYT

v_call: TRBV9
j_call: TRBJ1-1
clone_size: -
cdr3_aa: ASSVVSGGLTEAF

v_call: TRBV7-9
j_call: TRBJ2-3
clone_size: -
cdr3_aa: ASSKGLAGGPAHTADTQY